This is a list of T cell receptor beta chains from one sample in a study of CXCR3-negative and CXCR3-positive naive CD8 T cells. TCRdb derives one entry per CDR3 protein from the 5' RACE reads, leaving out DNA. The sample totals 150,000 or so distinct CDR3 sequences. The sequenced sample was naive CXCR3+ CD8+ T cells from blood. The source is a human donor in good health. Some clones in this sample may be carry-over from other donors' samples. Each CDR3 is given with its conserved first and last residue. Fields, in order: V gene, J gene, CDR3 protein.

V gene: TRBV5-1
J gene: TRBJ2-5
CDR3 protein: CASRLTPGRQETQYF

V gene: TRBV7-9
J gene: TRBJ2-7
CDR3 protein: CAVTPYPDSYEQYF

V gene: TRBV20-1
J gene: TRBJ2-1
CDR3 protein: CSARDLGLAGVLYNEQFF

V gene: TRBV12-3/TRBV12-4
J gene: TRBJ2-7
CDR3 protein: CASREGLAGGREQYF

V gene: TRBV28
J gene: TRBJ1-1
CDR3 protein: CASSYDRRQRMRMNTEAFF

V gene: TRBV20-1
J gene: TRBJ2-7
CDR3 protein: CSAFALGQFNNRGFYEQYF

V gene: TRBV5-1
J gene: TRBJ2-2
CDR3 protein: CASSLELAGETGELFF

V gene: TRBV14
J gene: TRBJ2-5
CDR3 protein: CASSNRLAGGPSGETQYF

V gene: TRBV28
J gene: TRBJ2-7
CDR3 protein: CASSSSRIYEQYF

V gene: TRBV4-3
J gene: TRBJ2-7
CDR3 protein: CASSRTPGGEQYF

V gene: TRBV5-1
J gene: TRBJ2-1
CDR3 protein: CASSLGPSEYNEQFF

V gene: TRBV23-1
J gene: TRBJ2-6
CDR3 protein: CASSQGLPGANVLTF

V gene: TRBV5-1
J gene: TRBJ1-1
CDR3 protein: CATGEGGSEAFF

V gene: TRBV28
J gene: TRBJ1-6
CDR3 protein: CASSFPRPGTGNSPLHF

V gene: TRBV5-1
J gene: TRBJ2-7
CDR3 protein: CASSLNRGQIYEQYF

V gene: TRBV5-5
J gene: TRBJ1-2
CDR3 protein: CASSLDTGNYGYTF

V gene: TRBV7-8
J gene: TRBJ1-5
CDR3 protein: CASSLSSQPQHF

V gene: TRBV28
J gene: TRBJ2-3
CDR3 protein: CASSLSSGGAGADTQYF

V gene: TRBV4-3
J gene: TRBJ2-7
CDR3 protein: CASSQRGDSYEQYF

V gene: TRBV29-1
J gene: TRBJ2-1
CDR3 protein: CSVERWDEQFF

V gene: TRBV20-1
J gene: TRBJ1-1
CDR3 protein: CSARDRAQGMWTEAFF

V gene: TRBV7-9
J gene: TRBJ2-7
CDR3 protein: CASSLTTTWTYEQYF

V gene: TRBV9
J gene: TRBJ2-3
CDR3 protein: CASSVRGEGTDTQYF

V gene: TRBV12-3/TRBV12-4
J gene: TRBJ2-2
CDR3 protein: CASRALTGPTGELFF

V gene: TRBV12-3/TRBV12-4
J gene: TRBJ1-2
CDR3 protein: CASSPQEYCYTF

V gene: TRBV27
J gene: TRBJ1-6
CDR3 protein: CASKFGSALQPLHF

V gene: TRBV29-1
J gene: TRBJ2-7
CDR3 protein: CSVETATYEQYF

V gene: TRBV20-1
J gene: TRBJ1-2
CDR3 protein: CSARDPGVLNYGYTF

V gene: TRBV7-9
J gene: TRBJ2-7
CDR3 protein: CASSSPAGEEQYF

V gene: TRBV7-8
J gene: TRBJ2-5
CDR3 protein: CASSTPGQGRETQYF

V gene: TRBV5-4
J gene: TRBJ1-2
CDR3 protein: CASSLGGKNYGYTF

V gene: TRBV6-2/TRBV6-3
J gene: TRBJ2-7
CDR3 protein: CASSYPIAPPGQGYYEQYF

V gene: TRBV21-1
J gene: TRBJ2-3
CDR3 protein: CASIPMDGPTDTQYF

V gene: TRBV5-1
J gene: TRBJ2-7
CDR3 protein: CASSLVGGQGSYEQYF